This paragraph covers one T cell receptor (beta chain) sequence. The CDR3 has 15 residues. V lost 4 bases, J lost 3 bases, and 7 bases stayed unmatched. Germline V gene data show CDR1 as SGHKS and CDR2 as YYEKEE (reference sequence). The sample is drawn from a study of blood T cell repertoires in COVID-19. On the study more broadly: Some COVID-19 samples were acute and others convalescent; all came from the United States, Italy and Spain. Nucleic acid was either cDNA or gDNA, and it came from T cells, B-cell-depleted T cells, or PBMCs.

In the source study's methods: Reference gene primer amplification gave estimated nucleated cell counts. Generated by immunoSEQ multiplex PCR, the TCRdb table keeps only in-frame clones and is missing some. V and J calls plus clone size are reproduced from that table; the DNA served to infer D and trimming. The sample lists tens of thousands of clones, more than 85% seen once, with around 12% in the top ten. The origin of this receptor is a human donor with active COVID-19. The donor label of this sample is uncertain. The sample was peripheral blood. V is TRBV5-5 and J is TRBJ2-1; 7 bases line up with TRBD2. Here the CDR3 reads CASSLREMGYNEQFF. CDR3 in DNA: TGTGCCAGCAGCCTGCGGGAGATGGGCTACAATGAGCAGTTCTTC.